Following are 18 T cell receptor beta chains from one sample sequenced in a study of CD8 T cells in ankylosing spondylitis. TCRdb called the 5' RACE reads again in MiXCR, with one record for every CDR3 protein. The table has around 540,000 distinct CDR3 sequences, more than 9.5% seen once; the top ten hold under 7.5%. Their antigen targets remain unknown. Points from the study as a whole: For ankylosing spondylitis blood, a TCR beta motif of under 10 highly homologous variants appeared characteristic.

Sample: blood, either unsorted or a sorted T cell fraction (not recorded which). The receptors come from a male donor with ankylosing spondylitis.

The gene calls are TRBV5-1 and TRBJ1-1; 8 nucleotides agree with TRBD1. The germline V gene encodes CDR1 SGHRS and CDR2 YFSETQ. V lost 4 bases and J lost 1; bases outside the gene matches: 12. This CDR3 spans 17 amino acids. CDR3: CASSRRTGRVENTEAFF. For the CDR3, the DNA is TGCGCCAGCAGCCGTCGGACAGGGAGGGTGGAGAACACTGAAGCTTTCTTT. Looking up the rest from reference TRBV5-1 and TRBJ1-1 gives the full variable domain: KAGVTQTPRYLIKTRGQQVTLSCSPISGHRSVSWYQQTPGQGLQFLFEYFSETQRNKGNFPGRFSGRQFSNSRSEMNVSTLELGDSALYLCASSRRTGRVENTEAFFGQGTRLTVV.

This clonotype was picked up a small number of times. The rearrangement links TRBV24-1 to TRBJ1-2, with D unresolved. Trimming left V 3 bases short and J 5 bases short, with 3 bases between. The CDR3 has 11 residues. The germline CDR1 and CDR2 sequences are KGHDR and SFDVKD. The CDR3 region is CATSDPYGYTF. CDR3 in DNA: TGTGCCACCAGTGATCCATATGGCTACACCTTC.

This clonotype was observed a handful of times. The chain joins TRBV27 to TRBJ2-5; 16 positions agree with TRBD2. CDR3 length: 15 amino acids. Trimming at V came to 6 bases and at J to 5 bases, leaving 3 bases not matched to a gene. Germline V gene sequence: CDR1 MNHEY, CDR2 SMNVEV (reference sequence). The CDR3 bases are TGTGCCAGCAGGGGACTAGCGGGAGGGACGGAGACCCAGTACTTC. It encodes CASRGLAGGTETQYF.

This clonotype came up a few times. This chain links TRBV3-1 with TRBJ1-1, with D unresolved. Trimming took off 6 bases at V and 6 bases at J, with 11 bases between the two ends. The length of the CDR3 is 12 residues. Germline loops: CDR1 LGHDT, CDR2 YNNKEL (reference sequence). Here the CDR3 reads CASSRAGSEAFF. CDR3 DNA sequence: TGTGCCAGCAGTCGGGCGGGGTCTGAAGCTTTCTTT.

A few counts support this clonotype. This sequence joins TRBV10-3 and TRBJ2-7, with 8 bases aligning to TRBD2. V lost 5 bases, J lost 3 bases, and 3 bases stayed unmatched. CDR1 and CDR2 (germline): ENHRY, SYGVKD. This CDR3 contains 13 residues. The CDR3 region is CAISPGLVYEQYV. CDR3 sequence (DNA): TGTGCCATCAGTCCGGGACTAGTCTACGAGCAGTACGTC.

The gene calls are TRBV20-1 and TRBJ2-3; D gene unclear. CDR1 is DFQATT, CDR2 SNEGSKA, per germline (reference sequence). Trimming left V 3 bases short and J 5 bases short, with 9 bases between. The CDR3 runs 12 residues. The CDR3: CSASQLVDTQYF. The CDR3 DNA reads as TGCAGTGCTAGCCAGCTCGTAGATACGCAGTATTTT.

Many counts were recorded for this clonotype. J is TRBJ1-1 and V is TRBV3-1; D unresolved. Germline values: CDR1 LGHDT, CDR2 YNNKEL (reference sequence). This CDR3 is built from 13 residues. The V gene lost 2 bases and the J gene lost 4 bases, with 8 bases spanning the gap. The CDR3 sequence is CASSQFWATEAFF. The CDR3 bases are TGTGCCAGCAGCCAATTTTGGGCCACTGAAGCTTTCTTT.

V is TRBV12-3 or TRBV12-4 and J is TRBJ2-5, with D possibly being TRBD2 (6 bases). V was shortened by 5 bases and J by 2 bases, with 15 bases between the two germline ends. The CDR3 loop spans 15 amino acids. CDR3 nucleotide sequence: TGTGCCAGCAGTCCAGTCGGGGCGGGGCAAGAGACCCAGTACTTC. Translating gives CASSPVGAGQETQYF.

The chain couples TRBV7-2 to TRBJ2-2, with D possibly matching TRBD1 (6 bases). With 0 bases removed from V and 5 bases from J, the gap between germline ends came to 10 bases. Germline CDR1 and CDR2: SGHTA and FQGNSA. The length of the CDR3 is 15 residues. The CDR3 sequence is CASSLAWGRTGELFF. In DNA, the CDR3 is TGTGCCAGCAGCTTAGCATGGGGGCGTACCGGGGAGCTGTTTTTT.

This clonotype was counted between two and nine times. The gene calls are TRBV6-5 and TRBJ2-1; 9 positions match TRBD1. V trimming: 0 bases; J trimming: 6 bases; junction bases outside the gene matches: 6. CDR1 is MNHEY, CDR2 SVGAGI, per germline. CDR3 size: 16 residues. The CDR3: CASSYSTGTGSNEQFF. Here the CDR3 DNA reads TGTGCCAGCAGTTACTCGACAGGGACAGGGAGCAATGAGCAGTTCTTC.

This clonotype has ten or more counts. The genes are TRBV24-1 and TRBJ2-6; D is undetermined. CDR1 and CDR2 (germline): KGHDR, SFDVKD. The CDR3 is made up of 13 amino acids. Written as DNA, the CDR3 is TGTGCTGCGTCGGAGTCAGGGGCCAACGTCCTGACTTTC. Translating it yields CAASESGANVLTF.

This clonotype was detected a few times. CDR3 coding DNA: TGCAGTGCAAACCCTAGCGGGAGTATCCGTGGCACGCAGTATTTT. This encodes CSANPSGSIRGTQYF. V usage is TRBV20-1 and J usage is TRBJ2-3; TRBD2 aligns across 10 bases. V was clipped by 6 bases and J by 9 bases; unmatched bases: 15. The CDR3 sequence is 15 residues long. The V gene's germline CDR1 is DFQATT and CDR2 SNEGSKA (reference sequence).

This clonotype was seen a handful of times. This chain connects TRBV18 to TRBJ2-1; D may be TRBD1 or TRBD2 (5 bases each). Trimming removed 3 bases at V and 3 bases at J, with 9 bases between. Per the germline V gene, CDR1 is KGHSH and CDR2 is LQKENI. The CDR3 spans 14 residues. The CDR3 bases are TGTGCCAGCTCACCGGTGGGGGTCTACAATGAGCAGTTCTTC. It is translated as CASSPVGVYNEQFF.

This clonotype was recorded many times. The V gene is TRBV28, the J gene TRBJ2-1, with 8 bases lining up with TRBD1. The CDR3 is 13 amino acids. Per germline, CDR1 MDHEN and CDR2 SYDVKM. V shed 8 bases and J 8 bases; nucleotides not matched to a gene: 8. DNA for the CDR3: TGTGCCAGCGGACAGGGAGTTATCGATGAGCAGTTCTTC. Translation gives CASGQGVIDEQFF.

The CDR3 sequence is CASRVGDGEAFF. The CDR3 coding sequence is TGTGCCAGCAGGGTGGGGGACGGTGAAGCTTTCTTT. V is TRBV7-9 and J is TRBJ1-1; TRBD1 might be the D (5 bases). CDR3 length: 12 residues. Trimming stripped 6 bases from V and 7 bases from J, with 12 bases between. Looked up from germline, CDR1 is SEHNR and CDR2 is FQNEAQ (reference sequence).

The rearrangement joins TRBV5-1 to TRBJ2-5; no definite D call. Between the trimmed V and J ends, which lost 1 base and 4 bases, there was a span of 11 bases. The CDR3 spans 14 residues. Germline V lookup: CDR1 SGHRS, CDR2 YFSETQ. For the CDR3, the DNA is TGCGCCAGCAGCTTGTTGGATTTCGGAGAGACCCAGTACTTC. Translation gives CASSLLDFGETQYF. The whole variable domain, remainder taken from reference TRBV5-1 and TRBJ2-5, is KAGVTQTPRYLIKTRGQQVTLSCSPISGHRSVSWYQQTPGQGLQFLFEYFSETQRNKGNFPGRFSGRQFSNSRSEMNVSTLELGDSALYLCASSLLDFGETQYFGPGTRLLVL.

The rearrangement joins TRBV3-1 to TRBJ2-7; 10 bases are shared with TRBD2. J gave up 7 bases and V 2 bases, and 11 bases lay outside the gene matches. Germline V gene sequence: CDR1 LGHDT, CDR2 YNNKEL (reference sequence). This CDR3 region has 16 residues. The CDR3 DNA reads as TGTGCCAGCAGCCAACAGGAGGCTAGCGGGGGATCTGAGCAGTACGTC. Its translation is CASSQQEASGGSEQYV.

Only a few counts were recorded for this clonotype. CDR3 nucleotide sequence: TGTGCCAGCAGCTATGGACGGGAGCAGTTCTTC. Its protein is CASSYGREQFF. This sequence joins TRBV5-6 and TRBJ2-1; D unresolved. Germline V gene sequence: CDR1 SGHDT, CDR2 YYEEEE. The CDR3 runs to 11 residues. Trimming took off 3 bases at V and 10 bases at J, with 8 bases between the two ends.